This T cell receptor beta chain was retrieved from a study of blood T cell repertoires in COVID-19. Across the whole study: COVID-19 samples from acute and convalescent phases originated in the United States, Italy and Spain.

As originally analysed: Estimation of nucleated cell counts was performed using reference gene primer amplification. Method: immunoSEQ multiplex PCR; TCRdb's copy keeps in-frame clones and lacks some. V, J and clone size were drawn from that table, and D and trimming were deduced from the DNA. Here the sample spans 250,000 to 400,000 clones, more than 70% being singletons. The J segment lost 4 bases and the V segment lost 3 bases, leaving 12 bases of the junction unmatched. The CDR3 is 16 residues long. Germline V gives CDR1 SGHVS, CDR2 FNYEAQ. The TCR comes from a woman in her 30s with COVID-19, enrolled during active disease. The chain combines TRBV7-6 with TRBJ2-7; 7 bases agree with TRBD1. Sequenced input: peripheral blood. This chain's CDR3 is CASSFYSGQIVYEQYF. The CDR3 region has the DNA TGTGCCAGCAGCTTCTATTCGGGACAGATAGTTTACGAGCAGTACTTC.